The 32 T cell receptor beta chains reported below all come from one sample, sequenced in a study of beta chain features in type 1 diabetes. The study reverse transcribed the entire isolated RNA, so it sequenced expressed TCRB transcripts. Sequencing was performed with immunoSEQ multiplex PCR; in TCRdb, only in-frame clones are kept and a portion is missing. The data contain hundreds of thousands of clones, over 25% of them singletons. Sequencing was performed on naive CD4+ T cells from blood. All receptors derive from a man aged 18 to 35 in good health.

The V call is TRBV5-4, the J call TRBJ2-3; weak D call: TRBD1 (6 bases). The V and J ends lost 4 bases and 2 bases respectively, with 17 bases between them. From germline, CDR1 is SGHNT and CDR2 YYREEE (reference sequence). The length of the CDR3 is 16 residues. In DNA form, the CDR3 reads TGTGCCAGCAGCACTGGGGGCGGATCCGACACAGATACGCAGTATTTT. This gives the protein CASSTGGGSDTDTQYF. The whole variable domain, filled in from reference TRBV5-4 and TRBJ2-3, reads ETGVTQSPTHLIKTRGQQVTLRCSSQSGHNTVSWYQQALGQGPQFIFQYYREEENGRGNFPPRFSGLQFPNYSSELNVNALELDDSALYLCASSTGGGSDTDTQYFGPGTRLTVL.

This chain links TRBV5-1 with TRBJ2-1; D remains unclear. With 2 bases removed from V and 6 bases from J, the gap between germline ends came to 6 bases. Germline CDR1 SGHRS, CDR2 YFSETQ. This CDR3 has 12 amino acids. In nucleotides, the CDR3 is TGCGCCAGCAGCTTCGTCCTCAATGAGCAGTTCTTC. Its protein is CASSFVLNEQFF.

This clone has a handful of counts. V and J are TRBV7-2 and TRBJ2-1; maybe TRBD1 (6 bases). Germline-derived CDR1 and CDR2 are SGHTA and FQGNSA. The CDR3 is 15 amino acids. V was clipped by 7 bases and J by 8 bases, with 21 bases between them. The CDR3 reads CASIHTRDHRDEQFF. The CDR3 coding sequence is TGTGCCAGCATCCATACCCGGGACCACAGGGATGAGCAGTTCTTC.

The genes are TRBV10-3 and TRBJ1-4, with D possibly TRBD1 on 6 matching bases. In germline, CDR1 is ENHRY, CDR2 SYGVKD. The length of the CDR3 is 14 residues. Trimming took 6 bases from V and 5 from J, leaving 13 bases between them. CDR3 region: CAIRGDRLNEKLFF. The CDR3 nucleotides read TGTGCCATCAGGGGAGACAGGTTGAATGAAAAACTGTTTTTT.

This clone has a handful of counts. The chain combines TRBV5-1 with TRBJ1-4; TRBD1 aligns across 7 bases. V shed 4 bases and J 8 bases; nucleotides not matched to a gene: 11. Germline V gene data show CDR1 as SGHRS and CDR2 as YFSETQ. The CDR3 is made up of 15 amino acids. CDR3 nucleotides: TGCGCCAGCAGCGCCGGACAGGCTCCCATGGAAAAACTGTTTTTT. Its translation is CASSAGQAPMEKLFF.

This clone was seen only once. The chain is built from TRBV6-5 and TRBJ2-1; the D gene is possibly TRBD2 (6 bases). Germline loops: CDR1 MNHEY, CDR2 SVGAGI. The CDR3 runs 15 residues. V was cut by 6 bases and J by 7 bases, with 19 bases left in between. The CDR3 DNA sequence: TGTGCCAGCAGGCGCCAGGAGGGCCCGGGGAATGAGCAGTTCTTC. This translates into CASRRQEGPGNEQFF.

The chain employs TRBV30 and TRBJ1-1; the D is unclear. CDR3 length equals 13 residues. V shed 1 base and J shed 0 bases, with 6 bases lying between them. Germline values: CDR1 GTSNPN, CDR2 SVGIG (reference sequence). The CDR3 loop reads CAWSENMNTEAFF. The CDR3 region has the DNA TGTGCCTGGAGTGAAAACATGAACACTGAAGCTTTCTTT.

V is TRBV29-1 and J is TRBJ2-7; TRBD2 might be the D (6 bases). The V and J ends lost 0 bases and 3 bases respectively, with 9 bases between them. The CDR3 covers 13 residues. Germline assignment: CDR1 SQVTM and CDR2 ANQGSEA. CDR3 sequence (DNA): TGCAGCGTTGAAGAATACGGGAGCTACGAGCAGTACTTC. This translates into CSVEEYGSYEQYF.

This clone was seen more than once but under ten times. The rearrangement joins TRBV15 to TRBJ2-1; TRBD2 matches at 13 bases. Germline-derived CDR1 and CDR2 are LNHNV and YYDKDF (reference sequence). The trim removed 3 bases at V and 8 bases at J, leaving 10 bases unmatched. The CDR3 runs to 17 residues. CDR3 nucleotides: TGTGCCACCAGCAGGCACCGGACTAGCGGGAGTTCGGATGAGCAGTTCTTC. It codes for CATSRHRTSGSSDEQFF.

The sample holds one count of this clone. The genes are TRBV20-1 and TRBJ2-3; no clear D. In germline, CDR1 is DFQATT, CDR2 SNEGSKA (reference sequence). Trimming removed 7 bases from V and 4 bases from J, with 9 bases in between. This CDR3 is built from 11 residues. The CDR3 DNA reads TGCAGTGGCCTTCTCCCAGATACGCAGTATTTT. Amino acids: CSGLLPDTQYF.

This clone was detected only a few times. V gene TRBV9 combines with J gene TRBJ2-1, with a weak D call TRBD1 (5 bases). Germline CDR1 is SGDLS and CDR2 is YYNGEE. CDR3 length: 13 amino acids. With 0 bases removed from V and 9 bases from J, the gap between germline ends came to 10 bases. The CDR3 reads CASSVAGATEQFF. CDR3 nucleotide sequence: TGTGCCAGCAGCGTAGCTGGGGCCACTGAGCAGTTCTTC.

The gene calls are TRBV11-1 and TRBJ2-3; TRBD1 agrees at 9 bases. Germline CDR1 is SGHAT and CDR2 is FQDESV (reference sequence). This CDR3 has 15 amino acids. J gave up 4 bases and V 6 bases, and 8 bases lay outside the gene matches. The CDR3 DNA is TGTGCCAGCAGGGACCGGGACAGGGCCTCAGATACGCAGTATTTT. Protein product: CASRDRDRASDTQYF. The full variable domain, rest sourced from reference TRBV11-1 and TRBJ2-3, is EAEVAQSPRYKITEKSQAVAFWCDPISGHATLYWYRQILGQGPELLVQFQDESVVDDSQLPKDRFSAERLKGVDSTLKIQPAELGDSAMYLCASRDRDRASDTQYFGPGTRLTVL.

The chain employs TRBV2 and TRBJ2-5; no clear D. The germline V gene encodes CDR1 SNHLY and CDR2 FYNNEI. V was cut by 0 bases and J by 5 bases, with 4 bases left in between. The CDR3 runs to 12 residues. The CDR3 region has the DNA TGTGCCAGCAGTGAAGCGCCGGAGACCCAGTACTTC. This codes for CASSEAPETQYF. Combining the CDR3 with reference TRBV2 and TRBJ2-5 gives the whole variable domain EPEVTQTPSHQVTQMGQEVILRCVPISNHLYFYWYRQILGQKVEFLVSFYNNEISEKSEIFDDQFSVERPDGSNFTLKIRSTKLEDSAMYFCASSEAPETQYFGPGTRLLVL.

This clone was seen a handful of times. This chain uses TRBV9 with TRBJ1-1; D possibly corresponds to TRBD1 (6 bases). There are 14 residues in the CDR3. Germline V gene data show CDR1 as SGDLS and CDR2 as YYNGEE. V lost 2 bases and J 1 base, leaving 9 bases between the germline ends. CDR3 loop: CASSVTTGNTEAFF. CDR3 DNA sequence: TGTGCCAGCAGCGTCACGACAGGGAACACTGAAGCTTTCTTT. Complete variable domain (other parts from reference TRBV9 and TRBJ1-1): DSGVTQTPKHLITATGQRVTLRCSPRSGDLSVYWYQQSLDQGLQFLIQYYNGEERAKGNILERFSAQQFPDLHSELNLSSLELGDSALYFCASSVTTGNTEAFFGQGTRLTVV.

This chain connects TRBV7-8 to TRBJ2-2; no reliable D call. Germline V gene lookup returns CDR1 SGHVS and CDR2 FQNEAQ. The length of the CDR3 is 14 residues. V lost 4 bases to trimming and J lost 3 bases, with 9 bases between them. The CDR3 coding sequence is TGTGCCAGCAGCTGGGGAAGGGACACCGGGGAGCTGTTTTTT. Its protein product is CASSWGRDTGELFF.

The gene calls are TRBV13 and TRBJ1-2; TRBD1 aligns across 7 bases. Germline V gene lookup returns CDR1 PRHDT and CDR2 FYEKMQ (reference sequence). The CDR3 consists of 11 residues. The junction had 4 bases not matched to a gene; V was cut back by 8 bases and J by 7 bases. This chain's CDR3 is CASRQGSGYTF. The CDR3 region has the DNA TGTGCCAGCCGACAGGGAAGTGGCTACACCTTC.

In this sample, this clone turned up a few times. Germline is not matched at one junction end, which may reflect a read error. The CDR3 loop is CASSPARGAVNEQFF. CDR3 DNA: TGTGCTAGCAGCCCAGCACGGGGGGCGGTCAATGAGCAGTTCTTC. This chain uses TRBV7-7 with TRBJ2-1, with D perhaps matching TRBD2 (7 bases). The CDR3 contains 15 residues. Germline CDR1 SSHAT, CDR2 FNYEAQ (reference sequence).

This clone appeared a few times. V and J are TRBV9 and TRBJ2-2; no definite D call. Trimming took 3 bases from V and 8 from J, leaving 11 bases between them. The CDR3 sequence is 13 residues long. Germline values: CDR1 SGDLS, CDR2 YYNGEE. CDR3 residues: CASSALGRGELFF. The CDR3 DNA is TGTGCCAGCAGCGCCCTTGGGCGGGGGGAGCTGTTTTTT.

There are a few counts of this clone. V and J are TRBV7-2 and TRBJ2-7; possibly TRBD1 for D (7 bases). Germline V gene lookup returns CDR1 SGHTA and CDR2 FQGNSA. The CDR3 spans 16 residues. V was clipped by 5 bases and J by 0 bases, with 17 bases between them. In DNA, the CDR3 is TGTGCCAGCAGCCCAAGGGGGCTAGCGTTCTCCTACGAGCAGTACTTC. As protein: CASSPRGLAFSYEQYF.

The gene calls are TRBV6-5 and TRBJ2-1; 10 bases align to TRBD1. This CDR3 is 14 amino acids long. V shed 5 bases and J 3 bases; nucleotides not matched to a gene: 1. Germline V gives CDR1 MNHEY, CDR2 SVGAGI. The chain's CDR3 is CASSRTGGYNEQFF. In DNA form, the CDR3 reads TGTGCCAGCAGTAGGACAGGGGGCTACAATGAGCAGTTCTTC.

The chain has TRBV30 and TRBJ2-5; 10 nucleotides line up with TRBD1. Germline CDR1 GTSNPN, CDR2 SVGIG (reference sequence). The length of the CDR3 is 15 residues. V shed 1 base and J 5 bases; nucleotides not matched to a gene: 7. The CDR3 region is CAWSEGQGLSETQYF. In DNA form, the CDR3 reads TGTGCCTGGAGTGAGGGACAGGGGTTGAGCGAGACCCAGTACTTC.

In this sample, this clone turned up a few times. This chain uses TRBV10-3 with TRBJ2-5, with a possible D match to TRBD2 (6 bases). In germline, CDR1 is ENHRY, CDR2 SYGVKD. The CDR3 totals 15 residues. Trimming took off 3 bases at V and 4 bases at J, with 15 bases between the two ends. The CDR3 here is CAISEEASAGETQYF. CDR3 DNA: TGTGCCATCAGTGAAGAGGCTAGCGCTGGAGAGACCCAGTACTTC.

This chain uses TRBV30 with TRBJ2-6, with D perhaps matching TRBD2 (5 bases). The CDR3 loop spans 15 amino acids. Trimming took off 3 bases at V and 0 bases at J, with 9 bases between the two ends. Germline CDR1 and CDR2: GTSNPN and SVGIG (reference sequence). CDR3 amino acids: CAWSLAFSGANVLTF. CDR3 DNA sequence: TGTGCCTGGAGCCTAGCCTTCTCTGGGGCCAACGTCCTGACTTTC.

This clone was found a few times. The chain is built from TRBV28 and TRBJ2-1; 10 nucleotides align to TRBD2. V trimming: 5 bases; J trimming: 9 bases; junction bases outside the gene matches: 13. The CDR3 totals 16 residues. CDR1 is MDHEN and CDR2 is SYDVKM in the germline V gene. CDR3 protein: CASSPPGTSDRGEQFF. The CDR3 coding sequence is TGTGCCAGCAGTCCCCCCGGGACTAGCGATCGGGGTGAGCAGTTCTTC.

This clone was seen more than once but under ten times. The rearrangement joins TRBV30 to TRBJ2-3; 13 bases map to TRBD2. The CDR3 totals 15 residues. Germline V lookup: CDR1 GTSNPN, CDR2 SVGIG (reference sequence). Losses at the gene ends were 0 bases for V and 5 bases for J; bases not matched to a gene: 2. CDR3 in DNA: TGTGCCTGGAGTGTACTAGCGGGAGGGAGAGATACGCAGTATTTT. Residues: CAWSVLAGGRDTQYF. Based on the CDR3 plus reference TRBV30 and TRBJ2-3, the full variable domain is SQTIHQWPATLVQPVGSPLSLECTVEGTSNPNLYWYRQAAGRGLQLLFYSVGIGQISSEVPQNLSASRPQDRQFILSSKKLLLSDSGFYLCAWSVLAGGRDTQYFGPGTRLTVL.

The genes are TRBV23-1 and TRBJ1-1; D not resolved. TRBV23-1 is annotated as an ORF whose role is uncertain. The length of the CDR3 is 13 residues. Trimming removed 2 bases at V and 7 bases at J, with 11 bases between. CDR3 sequence reads: CASSQGWAREAFF. The CDR3 region has the DNA TGCGCCAGCAGTCAAGGGTGGGCACGTGAAGCTTTCTTT.

The chain employs TRBV7-3 and TRBJ2-7, with D tentatively TRBD2 (6 bases). Trimming took off 5 bases at V and 4 bases at J, with 15 bases between the two ends. This CDR3 comprises 14 residues. CDR1 is SGHTA and CDR2 is FQGTGA in the germline V gene. For the CDR3, the DNA is TGTGCCAGCAGCCCCGGGACTGAAGAATACGAGCAGTACTTC. This codes for CASSPGTEEYEQYF. The whole variable domain, remainder taken from reference TRBV7-3 and TRBJ2-7, is GAGVSQTPSNKVTEKGKYVELRCDPISGHTALYWYRQSLGQGPEFLIYFQGTGAADDSGLPNDRFFAVRPEGSVSTLKIQRTERGDSAVYLCASSPGTEEYEQYFGPGTRLTVT.

V and J are TRBV11-2 and TRBJ2-1, with D unresolved. The CDR3 sequence is 15 residues long. V was pared by 0 bases and J by 0 bases, with 6 bases between. Germline V lookup: CDR1 SGHAT, CDR2 FQNNGV. CDR3 DNA sequence: TGTGCCAGCAGCTTAGAAGCTAGCTCCTACAATGAGCAGTTCTTC. Translating gives CASSLEASSYNEQFF.

The rearrangement uses TRBV5-1 and TRBJ2-7; D is possibly TRBD1 (6 bases). V lost 4 bases and J 0 bases, leaving 11 bases between the germline ends. CDR1 SGHRS and CDR2 YFSETQ come from the germline V gene. The CDR3 spans 14 residues. CDR3 sequence (DNA): TGCGCCAGCAGCACCGGACAGATCTCCTACGAGCAGTACTTC. This sequence encodes CASSTGQISYEQYF. The full variable domain, its missing parts supplied by reference TRBV5-1 and TRBJ2-7, is KAGVTQTPRYLIKTRGQQVTLSCSPISGHRSVSWYQQTPGQGLQFLFEYFSETQRNKGNFPGRFSGRQFSNSRSEMNVSTLELGDSALYLCASSTGQISYEQYFGPGTRLTVT.

This chain joins TRBV7-2 and TRBJ2-3; possibly TRBD1 for D (5 bases). The CDR3 contains 12 residues. Looked up from germline, CDR1 is SGHTA and CDR2 is FQGNSA. V was trimmed by 0 bases and J by 10 bases, leaving 8 bases between them. The CDR3: CASSLAGRAQYF. The CDR3 region has the DNA TGTGCCAGCAGCTTAGCGGGGCGAGCGCAGTATTTT.

This clone was observed a few times. The chain is built from TRBV29-1 and TRBJ2-7; 8 bases fit TRBD1. V gave up 4 bases and J gave up 1 base; unmatched junction bases: 3. Germline CDR1 reads SQVTM; CDR2 reads ANQGSEA. This CDR3 has 13 amino acids. CDR3 bases: TGCAGCGTTGTTACAGGGGGGTCCTACGAGCAGTACTTC. Its protein is CSVVTGGSYEQYF.

Concerning this clone itself: This specimen includes other DNA sequences encoding the same CDR3. This chain uses TRBV29-1 with TRBJ2-5; a weak D match, TRBD2 (5 bases). V was cut by 4 bases and J by 5 bases, with 8 bases left in between. From germline, CDR1 is SQVTM and CDR2 ANQGSEA. The CDR3 is made up of 11 amino acids. CDR3 protein: CSVGGSETQYF. For the CDR3, the DNA is TGCAGCGTTGGAGGGTCCGAGACCCAGTACTTC.